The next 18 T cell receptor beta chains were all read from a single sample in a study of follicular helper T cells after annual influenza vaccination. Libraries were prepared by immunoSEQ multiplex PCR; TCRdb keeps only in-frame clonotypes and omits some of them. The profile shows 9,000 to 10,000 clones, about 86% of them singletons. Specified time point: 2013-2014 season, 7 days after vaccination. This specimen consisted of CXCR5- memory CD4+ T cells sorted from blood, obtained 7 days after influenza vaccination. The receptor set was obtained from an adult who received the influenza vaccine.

The CDR3: CASSQTASGSYEQYF. The DNA for the CDR3 is TGTGCCAGCAGCCAGACAGCTTCGGGATCCTACGAGCAGTACTTC. The gene calls are TRBV28 and TRBJ2-7; D may be TRBD1 or TRBD2 (5 bases each). Germline V gene data show CDR1 as MDHEN and CDR2 as SYDVKM. The CDR3 consists of 15 residues. Between the trimmed V and J ends, which lost 6 bases and 1 base, there was a span of 16 bases.

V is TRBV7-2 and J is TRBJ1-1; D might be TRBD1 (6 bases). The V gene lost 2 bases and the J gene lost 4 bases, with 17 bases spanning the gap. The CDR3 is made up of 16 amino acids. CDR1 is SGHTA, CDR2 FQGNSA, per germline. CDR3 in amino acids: CASSLKWGLRGTEAFF. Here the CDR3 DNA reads TGTGCCAGCAGCTTAAAGTGGGGGCTAAGAGGCACTGAAGCTTTCTTT. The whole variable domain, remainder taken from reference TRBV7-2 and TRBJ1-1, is GAGVSQSPSNKVTEKGKDVELRCDPISGHTALYWYRQSLGQGLEFLIYFQGNSAPDKSGLPSDRFSAERTGGSVSTLTIQRTQQEDSAVYLCASSLKWGLRGTEAFFGQGTRLTVV.

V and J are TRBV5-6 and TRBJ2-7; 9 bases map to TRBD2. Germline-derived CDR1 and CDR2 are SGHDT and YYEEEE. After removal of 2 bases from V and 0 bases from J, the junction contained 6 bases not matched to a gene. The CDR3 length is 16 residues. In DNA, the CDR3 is TGTGCCAGCAGCTTAGGAAGCGGGGGGCTCTCCTACGAGCAGTACTTC. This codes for CASSLGSGGLSYEQYF.

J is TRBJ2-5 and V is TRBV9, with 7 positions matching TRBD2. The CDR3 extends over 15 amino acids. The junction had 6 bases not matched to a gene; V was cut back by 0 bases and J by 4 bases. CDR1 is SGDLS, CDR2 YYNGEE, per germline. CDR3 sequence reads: CASSVAFTGGETQYF. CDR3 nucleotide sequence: TGTGCCAGCAGCGTAGCTTTCACGGGAGGAGAGACCCAGTACTTC.

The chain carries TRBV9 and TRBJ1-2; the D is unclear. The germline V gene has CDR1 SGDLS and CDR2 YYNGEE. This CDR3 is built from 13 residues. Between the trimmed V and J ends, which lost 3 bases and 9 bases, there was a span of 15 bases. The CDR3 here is CASSDVIGYRYTF. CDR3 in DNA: TGTGCCAGCAGCGATGTTATAGGGTATCGCTACACCTTC.

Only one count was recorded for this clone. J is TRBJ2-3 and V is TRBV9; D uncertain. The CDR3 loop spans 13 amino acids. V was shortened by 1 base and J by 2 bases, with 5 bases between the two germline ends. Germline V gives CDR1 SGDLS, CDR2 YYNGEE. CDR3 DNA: TGTGCCAGCAGCGTAACGCACACAGATACGCAGTATTTT. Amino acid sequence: CASSVTHTDTQYF.

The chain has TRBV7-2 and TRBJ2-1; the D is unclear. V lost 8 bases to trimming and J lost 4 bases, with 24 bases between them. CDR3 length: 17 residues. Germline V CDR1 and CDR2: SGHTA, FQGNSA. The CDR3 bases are TGTGCCAGCCCTCTACGGTCCAGGACCGTCCCTTACAATGAGCAGTTCTTC. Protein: CASPLRSRTVPYNEQFF.

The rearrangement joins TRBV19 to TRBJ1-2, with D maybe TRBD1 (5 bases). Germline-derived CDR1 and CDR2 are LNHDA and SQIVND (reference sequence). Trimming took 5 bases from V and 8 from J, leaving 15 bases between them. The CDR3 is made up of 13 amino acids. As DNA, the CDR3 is TGTGCCAGTAGTTCACAGGAGGGGATGGGCTACACCTTC. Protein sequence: CASSSQEGMGYTF. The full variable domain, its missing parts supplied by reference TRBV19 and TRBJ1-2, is DGGITQSPKYLFRKEGQNVTLSCEQNLNHDAMYWYRQDPGQGLRLIYYSQIVNDFQKGDIAEGYSVSREKKESFPLTVTSAQKNPTAFYLCASSSQEGMGYTFGSGTRLTVV.

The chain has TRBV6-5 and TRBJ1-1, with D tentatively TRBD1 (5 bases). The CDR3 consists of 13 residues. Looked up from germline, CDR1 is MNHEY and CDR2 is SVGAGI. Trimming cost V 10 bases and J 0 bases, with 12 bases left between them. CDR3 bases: TGTGCCACCCGACGGGGGGTGAACACTGAAGCTTTCTTT. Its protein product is CATRRGVNTEAFF.

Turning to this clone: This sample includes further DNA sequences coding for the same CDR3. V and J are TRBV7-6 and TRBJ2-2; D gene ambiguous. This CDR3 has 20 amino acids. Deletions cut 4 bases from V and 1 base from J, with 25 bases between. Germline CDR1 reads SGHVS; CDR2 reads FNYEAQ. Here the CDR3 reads CASSSPRARFSVRNTGELFF. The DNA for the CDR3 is TGTGCCAGCAGCTCCCCCCGGGCCCGATTCTCAGTTAGGAACACCGGGGAGCTGTTTTTT.

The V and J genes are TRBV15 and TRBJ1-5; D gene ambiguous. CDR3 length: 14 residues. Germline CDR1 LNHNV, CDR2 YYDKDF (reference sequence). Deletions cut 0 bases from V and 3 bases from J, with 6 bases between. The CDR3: CATSRDYTNQPQHF. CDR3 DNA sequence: TGTGCCACCAGCAGAGATTACACCAATCAGCCCCAGCATTTT.

The CDR3 DNA reads as TGTGCCAGCAGTACTAGCGGGATCCACGAGCAGTACTTC. Translation: CASSTSGIHEQYF. The chain couples TRBV28 to TRBJ2-7; the match to TRBD2 covers 10 bases. The CDR3 totals 13 residues. Germline assignment: CDR1 MDHEN and CDR2 SYDVKM. V lost 5 bases and J lost 5; bases outside the gene matches: 3.

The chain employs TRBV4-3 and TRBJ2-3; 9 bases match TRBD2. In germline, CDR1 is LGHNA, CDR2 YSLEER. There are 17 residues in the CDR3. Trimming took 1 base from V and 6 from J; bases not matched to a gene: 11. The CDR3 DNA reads TGCGCCAGCAGCCAAGGTGGGGGACTAGCCCCTGAGGATACGCAGTATTTT. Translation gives CASSQGGGLAPEDTQYF.

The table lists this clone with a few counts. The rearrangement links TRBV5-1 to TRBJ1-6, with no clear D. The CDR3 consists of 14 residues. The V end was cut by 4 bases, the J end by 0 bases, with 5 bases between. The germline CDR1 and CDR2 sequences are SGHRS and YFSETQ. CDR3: CASSPDSYNSPLHF. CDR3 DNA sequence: TGCGCCAGCAGCCCGGACTCCTATAATTCACCCCTCCACTTT.

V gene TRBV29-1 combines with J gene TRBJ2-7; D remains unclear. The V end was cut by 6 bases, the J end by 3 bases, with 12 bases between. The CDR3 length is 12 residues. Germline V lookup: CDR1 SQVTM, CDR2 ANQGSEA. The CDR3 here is CSVARGDYEQYF. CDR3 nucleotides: TGCAGCGTGGCTAGAGGAGACTACGAGCAGTACTTC.

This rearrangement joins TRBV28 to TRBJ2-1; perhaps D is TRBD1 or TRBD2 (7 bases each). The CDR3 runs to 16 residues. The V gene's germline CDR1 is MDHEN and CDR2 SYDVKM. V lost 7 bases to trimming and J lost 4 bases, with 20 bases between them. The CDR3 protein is CASTSGRGGPYNEQFF. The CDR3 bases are TGTGCCAGCACCTCAGGCAGGGGGGGGCCGTACAATGAGCAGTTCTTC. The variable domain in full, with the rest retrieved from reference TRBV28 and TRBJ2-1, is DVKVTQSSRYLVKRTGEKVFLECVQDMDHENMFWYRQDPGLGLRLIYFSYDVKMKEKGDIPEGYSVSREKKERFSLILESASTNQTSMYLCASTSGRGGPYNEQFFGPGTRLTVL.

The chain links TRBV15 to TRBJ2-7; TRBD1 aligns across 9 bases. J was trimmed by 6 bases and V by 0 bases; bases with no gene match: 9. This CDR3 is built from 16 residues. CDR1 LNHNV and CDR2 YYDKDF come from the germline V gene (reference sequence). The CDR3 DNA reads TGTGCCACCAGCAGAGATGTGGGACAGGGACCCGTCGAGCAGTACTTC. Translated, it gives CATSRDVGQGPVEQYF.

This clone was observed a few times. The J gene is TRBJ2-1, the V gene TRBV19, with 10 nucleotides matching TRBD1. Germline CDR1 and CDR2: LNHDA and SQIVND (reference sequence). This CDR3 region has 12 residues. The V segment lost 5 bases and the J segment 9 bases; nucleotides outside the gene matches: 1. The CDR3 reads CASSRTGGEQFF. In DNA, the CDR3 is TGTGCCAGTAGTCGGACAGGGGGTGAGCAGTTCTTC.